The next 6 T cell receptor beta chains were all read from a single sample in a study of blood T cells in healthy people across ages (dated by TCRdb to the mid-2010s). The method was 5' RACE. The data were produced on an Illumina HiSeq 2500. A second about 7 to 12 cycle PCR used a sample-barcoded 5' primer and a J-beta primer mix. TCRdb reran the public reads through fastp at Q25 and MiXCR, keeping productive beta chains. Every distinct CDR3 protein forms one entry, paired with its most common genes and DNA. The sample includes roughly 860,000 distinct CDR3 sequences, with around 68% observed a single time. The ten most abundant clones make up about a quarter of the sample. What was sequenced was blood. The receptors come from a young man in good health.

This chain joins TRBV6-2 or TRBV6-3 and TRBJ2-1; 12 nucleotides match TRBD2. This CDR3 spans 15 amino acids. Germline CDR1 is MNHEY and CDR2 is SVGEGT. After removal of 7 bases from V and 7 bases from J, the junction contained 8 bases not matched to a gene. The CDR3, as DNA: TGTGCCAGCACCTTAGGACTAGCGGGGCGTAATGAGCAGTTCTTC. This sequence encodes CASTLGLAGRNEQFF.

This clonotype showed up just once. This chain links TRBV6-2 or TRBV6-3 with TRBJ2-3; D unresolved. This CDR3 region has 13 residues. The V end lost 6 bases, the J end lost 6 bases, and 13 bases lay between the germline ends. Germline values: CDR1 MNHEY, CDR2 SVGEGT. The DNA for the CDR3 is TGTGCCAGCAGCAAATACGGCGCGGATACGCAGTATTTT. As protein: CASSKYGADTQYF.

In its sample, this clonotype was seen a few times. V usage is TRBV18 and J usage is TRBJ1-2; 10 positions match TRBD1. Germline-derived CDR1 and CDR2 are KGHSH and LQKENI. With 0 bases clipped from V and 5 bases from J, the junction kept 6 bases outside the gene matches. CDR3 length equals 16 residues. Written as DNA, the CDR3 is TGTGCCAGCTCACCACCGGGGAGACAGGGGGCGTATGGCTACACCTTC. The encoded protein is CASSPPGRQGAYGYTF. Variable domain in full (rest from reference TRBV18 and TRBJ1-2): NAGVMQNPRHLVRRRGQEARLRCSPMKGHSHVYWYRQLPEEGLKFMVYLQKENIIDESGMPKERFSAEFPKEGPSILRIQQVVRGDSAAYFCASSPPGRQGAYGYTFGSGTRLTVV.

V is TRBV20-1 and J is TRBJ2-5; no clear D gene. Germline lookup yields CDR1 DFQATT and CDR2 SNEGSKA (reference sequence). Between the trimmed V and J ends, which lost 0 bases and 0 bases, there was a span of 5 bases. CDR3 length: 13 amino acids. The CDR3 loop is CSARDPYQETQYF. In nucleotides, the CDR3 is TGCAGTGCTAGAGATCCCTACCAAGAGACCCAGTACTTC.

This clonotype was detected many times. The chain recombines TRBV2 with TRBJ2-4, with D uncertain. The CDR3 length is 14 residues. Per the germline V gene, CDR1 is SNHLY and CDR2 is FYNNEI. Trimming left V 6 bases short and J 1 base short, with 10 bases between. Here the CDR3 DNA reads TGTGCCAGCAGGGTTCTGCGCGCCAAAAACATTCAGTACTTC. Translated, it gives CASRVLRAKNIQYF.

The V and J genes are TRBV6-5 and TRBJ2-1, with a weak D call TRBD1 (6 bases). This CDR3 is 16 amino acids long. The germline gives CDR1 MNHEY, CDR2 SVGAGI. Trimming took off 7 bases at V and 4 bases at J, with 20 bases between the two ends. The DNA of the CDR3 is TGTGCCAGCACTCGCACCCTACAGGGCCCTTACAATGAGCAGTTCTTC. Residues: CASTRTLQGPYNEQFF.